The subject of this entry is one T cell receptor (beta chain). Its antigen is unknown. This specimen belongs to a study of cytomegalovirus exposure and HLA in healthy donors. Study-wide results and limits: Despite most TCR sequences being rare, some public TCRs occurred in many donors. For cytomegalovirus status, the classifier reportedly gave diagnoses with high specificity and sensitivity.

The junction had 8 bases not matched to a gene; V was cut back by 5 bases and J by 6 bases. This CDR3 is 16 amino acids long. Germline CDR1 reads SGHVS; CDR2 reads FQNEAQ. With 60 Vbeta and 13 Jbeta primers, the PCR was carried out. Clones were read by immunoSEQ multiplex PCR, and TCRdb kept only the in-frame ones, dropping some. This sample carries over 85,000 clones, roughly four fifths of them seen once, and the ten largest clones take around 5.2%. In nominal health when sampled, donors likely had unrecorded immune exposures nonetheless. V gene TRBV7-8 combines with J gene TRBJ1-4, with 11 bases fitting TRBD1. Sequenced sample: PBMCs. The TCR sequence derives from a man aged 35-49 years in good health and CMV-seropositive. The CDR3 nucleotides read TGTGCCAGCAGCGTAATACCGGGACAGGGGGATGAAAAACTGTTTTTT. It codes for CASSVIPGQGDEKLFF.